The sequence of this T cell receptor beta chain was determined in a study of vaccination and CD4 T cells after COVID-19. Study results and limitations: Convalescent patients studied were relatively few, and early post-infection timepoints were absent.

For this clonotype: Its antigen is not identified.

The CDR3 length is 15 residues. V was clipped by 4 bases and J by 7 bases, with 19 bases between them. Germline V gene lookup returns CDR1 LNHDA and CDR2 SQIVND (reference sequence). Sequencing of the DNA from cultured CD4+ T cells was carried out with the Oncomine TCR Beta short-read assay. TCRdb reprocessed the PCR reads via MiXCR and lists one record per CDR3 protein. The table includes more than 20,000 distinct CDR3 sequences, about 33% detected once. The treatment denotes: approximately 9-day PBMC culture with coronavirus spike peptide pools or control peptides (ViraFEST assay). Sequenced: cultured CD4+ T cells from blood. This receptor was obtained from a human donor with COVID-19. The chain combines TRBV19 with TRBJ2-5, with D possibly matching TRBD1 (5 bases). DNA of the CDR3: TGTGCCAGTAGTAGTCCCCAGGGATCCAGAGCGACCCAGTACTTC. It codes for CASSSPQGSRATQYF. Full variable domain (remainder filled in from reference TRBV19 and TRBJ2-5): DGGITQSPKYLFRKEGQNVTLSCEQNLNHDAMYWYRQDPGQGLRLIYYSQIVNDFQKGDIAEGYSVSREKKESFPLTVTSAQKNPTAFYLCASSSPQGSRATQYFGPGTRLLVL.